The clone carrying this TCR beta chain was picked up one time. The data were taken from a study of blood T cell repertoires in COVID-19. Study-wide background: Spain, Italy and the United States supplied samples that represented acute and convalescent COVID-19. T cells, B-cell-depleted T cells, or PBMCs supplied cDNA or gDNA.

The authors' processing: Estimates of nucleated cell counts were drawn from the amplification of reference gene primers. Sequenced by immunoSEQ multiplex PCR; TCRdb stores in-frame clones only, minus some. That table supplies the V and J calls and clone size; D and trimming were determined from the DNA. The table shows 90,000 or so clones, with roughly 89% occurring only once. The CDR3 spans 17 residues. Trimming left V 0 bases short and J 4 bases short, with 18 bases between. CDR1 and CDR2 (germline): MGHRA, YSYEKL. The sample comprised peripheral blood. This TCR was recovered from a woman of 80 years or more with active COVID-19. The chain recombines TRBV4-1 with TRBJ1-1; D gene unclear. For the CDR3, the DNA is TGCGCCAGCAGCCAAGATAATGATCCGTCATGGAGCACTGAAGCTTTCTTT. Translating gives CASSQDNDPSWSTEAFF.